By share, the clone carrying this T cell receptor (beta chain) counts as medium-sized. Antigen: not known. The data are from a study of liver allograft versus peripheral blood T cells. Study background: Transplanted livers held T cell receptor repertoires, and these were compared with repertoires in recipients' peripheral blood. General study results and limits: Reportedly, the T cell receptor repertoires inside liver allografts were not the same as those in peripheral blood.

TCRdb independently ran MiXCR on the reads; one entry per CDR3 protein. Of just over 2,500 distinct CDR3 sequences listed, roughly 19% are singletons. V lost 1 base to trimming and J lost 1 base, with 7 bases between them. The CDR3 is 14 amino acids. The germline gives CDR1 MNHEY, CDR2 SMNVEV (reference sequence). This chain joins TRBV27 and TRBJ1-1; D not certain. The receptor was isolated from a human patient who had a liver transplant. The T cells may come from the graft donor. CDR3 bases: TGTGCCAGCAGTTTATACGAGTCGAACACTGAAGCTTTCTTT. Its translation: CASSLYESNTEAFF.